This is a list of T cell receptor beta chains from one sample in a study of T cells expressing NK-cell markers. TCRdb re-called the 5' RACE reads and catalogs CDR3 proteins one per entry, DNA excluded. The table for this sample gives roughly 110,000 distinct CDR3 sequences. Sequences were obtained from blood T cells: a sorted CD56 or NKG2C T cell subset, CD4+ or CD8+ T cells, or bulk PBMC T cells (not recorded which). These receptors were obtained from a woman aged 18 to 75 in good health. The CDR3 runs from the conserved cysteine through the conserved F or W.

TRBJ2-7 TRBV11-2 CASSFGTGRGEQYF
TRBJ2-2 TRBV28 CASSFQGTGWSELFF
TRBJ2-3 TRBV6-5 CASSSDGTSWTDTQYF
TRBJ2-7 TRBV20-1 CSARDITAGDYEQYF
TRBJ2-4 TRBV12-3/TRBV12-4 CASSPVGRLAKNIQYF
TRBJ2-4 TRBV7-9 CASSQNRDGENIQYF
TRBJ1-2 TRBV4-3 CASSQDWSTGYGYTF
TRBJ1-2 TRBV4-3 CASSQDLGGQRYTF
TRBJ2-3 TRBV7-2 CASSDRTGPDTQYF
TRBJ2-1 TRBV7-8 CASSLRQGPSNEQFF
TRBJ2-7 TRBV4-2 CASPSPKGEQYF
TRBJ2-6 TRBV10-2 CASSRGAGANVLTF
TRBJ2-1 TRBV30 CAWSDLTLEQFF
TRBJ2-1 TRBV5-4 CASSIPGQGKDNEQFF
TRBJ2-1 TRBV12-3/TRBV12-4 CASSLGTGVNEQFF
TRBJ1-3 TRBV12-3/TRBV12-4 CASRVKTTIYF
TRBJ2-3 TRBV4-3 CASSQDQGPGTQYF
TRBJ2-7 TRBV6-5 CASSFPRDRGYEQYF
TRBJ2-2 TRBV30 CAWSGITGELFF
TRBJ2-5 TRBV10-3 CAISQGARETQYF
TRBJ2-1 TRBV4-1 CASRVGGGGAYNEQFF
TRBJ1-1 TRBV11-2 CASSLVFGQGGTEAFF
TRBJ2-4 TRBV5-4 CASSLGTAGAQNIQYF
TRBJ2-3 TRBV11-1 CASSSSLAGGSSTDTQYF
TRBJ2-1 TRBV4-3 CASSAPGDPYNEQFF
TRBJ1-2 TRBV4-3 CASSQTGQGEGGYGYTF